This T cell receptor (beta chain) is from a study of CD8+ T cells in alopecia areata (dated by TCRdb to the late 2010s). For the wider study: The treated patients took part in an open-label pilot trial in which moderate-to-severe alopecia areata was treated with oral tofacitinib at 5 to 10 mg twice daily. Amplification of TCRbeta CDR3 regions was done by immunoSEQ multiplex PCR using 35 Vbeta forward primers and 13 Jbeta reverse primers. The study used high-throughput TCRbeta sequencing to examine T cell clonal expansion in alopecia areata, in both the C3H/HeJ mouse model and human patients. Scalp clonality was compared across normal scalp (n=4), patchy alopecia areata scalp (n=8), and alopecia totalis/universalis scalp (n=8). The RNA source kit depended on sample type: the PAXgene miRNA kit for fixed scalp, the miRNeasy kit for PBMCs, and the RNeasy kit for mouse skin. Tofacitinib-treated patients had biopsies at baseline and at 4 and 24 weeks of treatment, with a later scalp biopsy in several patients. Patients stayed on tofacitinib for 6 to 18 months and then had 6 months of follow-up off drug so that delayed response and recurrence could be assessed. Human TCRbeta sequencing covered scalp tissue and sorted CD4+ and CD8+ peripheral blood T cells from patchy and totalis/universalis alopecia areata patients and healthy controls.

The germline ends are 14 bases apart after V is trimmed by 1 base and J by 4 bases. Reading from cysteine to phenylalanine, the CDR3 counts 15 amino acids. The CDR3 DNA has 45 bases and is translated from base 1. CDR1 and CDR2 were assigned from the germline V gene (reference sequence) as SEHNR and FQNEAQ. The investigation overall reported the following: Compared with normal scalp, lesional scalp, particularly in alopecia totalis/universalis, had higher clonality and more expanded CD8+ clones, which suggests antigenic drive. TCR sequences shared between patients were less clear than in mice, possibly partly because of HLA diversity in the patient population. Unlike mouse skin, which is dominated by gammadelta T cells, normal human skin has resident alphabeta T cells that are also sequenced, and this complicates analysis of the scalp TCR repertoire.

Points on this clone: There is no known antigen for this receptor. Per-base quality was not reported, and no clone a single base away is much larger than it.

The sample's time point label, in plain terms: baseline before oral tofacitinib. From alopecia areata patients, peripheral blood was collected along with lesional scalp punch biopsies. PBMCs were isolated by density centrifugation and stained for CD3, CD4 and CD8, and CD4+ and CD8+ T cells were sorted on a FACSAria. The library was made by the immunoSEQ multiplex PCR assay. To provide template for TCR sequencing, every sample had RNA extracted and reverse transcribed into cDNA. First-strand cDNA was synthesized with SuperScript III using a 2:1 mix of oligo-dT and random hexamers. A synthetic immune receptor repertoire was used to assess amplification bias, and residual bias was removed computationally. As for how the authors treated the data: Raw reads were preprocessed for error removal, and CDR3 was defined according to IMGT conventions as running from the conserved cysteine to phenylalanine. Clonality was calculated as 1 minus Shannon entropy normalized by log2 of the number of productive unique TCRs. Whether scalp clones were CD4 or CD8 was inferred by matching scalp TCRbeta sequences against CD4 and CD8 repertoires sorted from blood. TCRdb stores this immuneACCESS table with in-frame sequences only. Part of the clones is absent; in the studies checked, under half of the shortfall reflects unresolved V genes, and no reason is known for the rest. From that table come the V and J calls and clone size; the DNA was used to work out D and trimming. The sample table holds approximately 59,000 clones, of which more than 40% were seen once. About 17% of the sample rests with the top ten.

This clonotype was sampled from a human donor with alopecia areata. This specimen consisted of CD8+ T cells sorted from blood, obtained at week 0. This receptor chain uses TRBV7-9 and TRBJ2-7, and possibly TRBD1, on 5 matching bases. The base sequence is TGTGCCAGCAGCTTAGGTCTGGCAGGGCCTTACGAGCAGTACTTC. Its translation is CASSLGLAGPYEQYF. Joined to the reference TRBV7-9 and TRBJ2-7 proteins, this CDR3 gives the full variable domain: DTGVSQNPRHKITKRGQNVTFRCDPISEHNRLYWYRQTLGQGPEFLTYFQNEAQLEKSRLLSDRFSAERPKGSFSTLEIQRTEQGDSAMYLCASSLGLAGPYEQYFGPGTRLTVT.